A selection of T cell receptor beta chains follows, all from one sample in a study of cytomegalovirus exposure and HLA in healthy donors. Repertoires were generated with immunoSEQ multiplex PCR, while TCRdb's copy carries only in-frame clones and drops some. The sample includes 150,000 to 250,000 clones, 79% of them seen just once. Sequences were obtained from PBMCs. These receptors originate from a woman aged 25 to 45 in good health and CMV-seropositive. Each CDR3 is given with its conserved first and last residue. The order of the fields is V gene, D gene, clone size, J gene, CDR3 length, CDR3 DNA, CDR3 protein. A D gene is named only where the DNA matches it firmly. Clone size is not always given. Where it is, it says once, few, many or a class for expanded clones.

>TRBV27|.|.|TRBJ2-2|16
TGTGCCAGCAGTTTACGTCCGGGGTATGTTCCCGGGGAGCTGTTTTTT
CASSLRPGYVPGELFF
>TRBV5-1|TRBD1|few|TRBJ2-7|14
TGCGCCAGCAGCCCCACAGGGGGTTCCTACGAGCAGTACTTC
CASSPTGGSYEQYF
>TRBV5-8|.|.|TRBJ1-2|14
TGTGCCAGCAGCTTGGGCGGGATCGATTATGGCTACACCTTC
CASSLGGIDYGYTF
>TRBV5-6|TRBD1|.|TRBJ2-4|17
TGTGCCAGCAGCTTGGGGGCAGGGGGCGATGCCAAAAACATTCAGTACTTC
CASSLGAGGDAKNIQYF
>TRBV10-1|TRBD2|.|TRBJ2-7|13
TGCGCCAGCCAACTAGCGGGGGGCTACGAGCAGTACTTC
CASQLAGGYEQYF
>TRBV10-3|.|.|TRBJ1-3|16
TGTGCCATCAGTGGGGCTGGGTCTTTCTCTGGAAACACCATATATTTT
CAISGAGSFSGNTIYF
>TRBV29-1|TRBD2|.|TRBJ2-3|16
TGCAGCGTTGACGGACTAGCGGGGGATAGCACAGATACGCAGTATTTT
CSVDGLAGDSTDTQYF
>TRBV19|.|once|TRBJ1-5|14
TGTGCCAGTAAACAGCAGCATCTCTATCAGCCCCAGCATTTT
CASKQQHLYQPQHF
>TRBV27|.|.|TRBJ2-7|14
TGTGCCTCCCGTTGGAGTCTAAGCTCCTACGAGCAGTACTTC
CASRWSLSSYEQYF
>TRBV28|TRBD1|.|TRBJ1-1|14
TGTGCCAGCAGACCTACCGACAGGGACACTGAAGCTTTCTTT
CASRPTDRDTEAFF
>TRBV27|.|.|TRBJ2-7|15
TGTGCCAGCAGTTTATACCGGGATCGGGTCTACGAGCAGTACTTC
CASSLYRDRVYEQYF
>TRBV28|.|.|TRBJ1-2|14
TGTGCCAGCACCCCCCCCGGGACATGGGGCGGCTACACCTTC
CASTPPGTWGGYTF
>TRBV11-3|TRBD2|few|TRBJ2-1|18
TGTGCCAGCAGCTCTTCGGCAAGCGGGGGCCCAGGTTACAATGAGCAGTTCTTC
CASSSSASGGPGYNEQFF
>TRBV28|TRBD1|.|TRBJ1-2|14
TGTGCCAGCTTTTTGACAGGGGACGGATATGGCTACACCTTC
CASFLTGDGYGYTF
>TRBV13|.|few|TRBJ2-7|13
TGTGCCAGCAGCTCGACCCAGGTCTACGAGCAGTACTTC
CASSSTQVYEQYF
>TRBV4-1|TRBD1|once|TRBJ2-3|15
TGCGCCAGCAGAGACCGGGACAGCGTTACAGATACGCAGTATTTT
CASRDRDSVTDTQYF
>TRBV9|.|.|TRBJ1-4|14
TGTGCCAGCAGCGTAGGAGAAACTAATGAAAAACTGTTTTTT
CASSVGETNEKLFF
>TRBV11-2|.|.|TRBJ1-5|16
TGTGCCAGCAGCTTTGGGGCAGGGCTTGTCAATCAGCCCCAGCATTTT
CASSFGAGLVNQPQHF
>TRBV11-3|TRBD2|.|TRBJ2-1|15
TGTGCCAGCAGGCCACTAGCGGGAGTGGACAATGAGCAGTTCTTC
CASRPLAGVDNEQFF
>TRBV7-2|.|.|TRBJ2-7|14
TGTGCCAGCAAACCCGGAAGGGGTGGGGACGAGCAGTACTTC
CASKPGRGGDEQYF
>TRBV2|.|.|TRBJ2-3|12
TGTGCCAGCAGTGACAACACAGATACGCAGTATTTT
CASSDNTDTQYF
>TRBV5-1|.|.|TRBJ2-3|13
TGCGCCAGCAGCCCAAACGACAGAGATACGCAGTATTTT
CASSPNDRDTQYF
>TRBV9|.|.|TRBJ1-5|14
TGTGCCAGCAGCGTAGGGGGCGGAACTCAGCCCCAGCATTTT
CASSVGGGTQPQHF
>TRBV10-3|TRBD1|.|TRBJ1-1|15
TGTGCCATCCGGGACAGGGGAATCCTCAGCACTGAAGCTTTCTTT
CAIRDRGILSTEAFF
>TRBV4-2|TRBD1|.|TRBJ1-2|13
TGTGCCAGCAGCCAGGGACAGCACTATGGCTACACCTTC
CASSQGQHYGYTF
>TRBV4-1|.|.|TRBJ1-1|16
TGCGCCAGCAGCCAAGGAAAGGGAGGTAAGAACACTGAAGCTTTCTTT
CASSQGKGGKNTEAFF
>TRBV6-1|.|.|TRBJ1-3|15
TGTGCCAGCAGTGAAAATACAGTAGGAGGAAACACCATATATTTT
CASSENTVGGNTIYF
>TRBV27|TRBD1|.|TRBJ2-7|15
TGTGCCAGCAGTACCCGGACAGGGGGGGGCTACGAGCAGTACTTC
CASSTRTGGGYEQYF
>TRBV4-1|.|.|TRBJ2-1|17
TGCGCCAGCAGCCAAGATCGTGACAGCCCCATCCGACAGGAGCAGTTCTTC
CASSQDRDSPIRQEQFF
>TRBV6-5|.|.|TRBJ2-3|14
TGTGCCAGCAGTTACTCCCTGGAGGAAAATACGCAGTATTTT
CASSYSLEENTQYF
>TRBV5-5|.|.|TRBJ2-3|17
TGTGCCAGCAGCTCCCTGGGAGGAGCCGAGTTCCAAGATACGCAGTATTTT
CASSSLGGAEFQDTQYF
>TRBV5-1|TRBD1|.|TRBJ2-7|18
TGCGCCAGCAGCTCGAGGTGGGACAGGTCGTCAGGGCGCGACGAGCAGTACTTC
CASSSRWDRSSGRDEQYF
>TRBV4-3|.|once|TRBJ2-2|14
TGCGCCAGCAGCCAAGTAGTAAAGACCGGGGAGCTGTTTTTT
CASSQVVKTGELFF
>TRBV4-3|.|.|TRBJ2-7|15
TGCGCCAGCAGCCAAGGAAGGACAAGCTCCTACGAGCAGTACTTC
CASSQGRTSSYEQYF
>TRBV5-1|TRBD1|.|TRBJ2-4|15
TGCGCCAGCAGCGGGGGACAGCCAGCCAAAAACATTCAGTACTTC
CASSGGQPAKNIQYF
>TRBV5-1|TRBD2|few|TRBJ2-2|18
TGCGCCAGCAGCTTGACTAGCGGGGGCCTCATGAACACCGGGGAGCTGTTTTTT
CASSLTSGGLMNTGELFF
>TRBV11-2|.|.|TRBJ2-1|15
TGTGCCAGCAGCTCTAACCGGGACAACTACAATGAGCAGTTCTTC
CASSSNRDNYNEQFF
>TRBV10-3|.|.|TRBJ2-7|13
TGTGCCATCAGGGAGGACAGTACCTACGAGCAGTACTTC
CAIREDSTYEQYF
>TRBV20-1|.|few|TRBJ1-2|11
TGCAGTGCTAGAGAGAGTTTCGACTACACCTTC
CSARESFDYTF
>TRBV4-1|TRBD2|.|TRBJ2-1|17
TGCGCCAGCAGCCAAGACATAGCGGGGGTGACCTACAATGAGCAGTTCTTC
CASSQDIAGVTYNEQFF
>TRBV7-9|.|.|TRBJ2-7|13
TGTGCCAGCAGCTTTAGTTGGTCGGACGAGCAGTACTTC
CASSFSWSDEQYF
>TRBV6-5|.|.|TRBJ1-2|13
TGTGCCAGCAGAGACCCACAGGGCCCTGGCTACACCTTC
CASRDPQGPGYTF
>TRBV30|TRBD1|.|TRBJ1-2|17
TGTGCCTGGTTAGGACCCAGGGCAGGGGGGTCTTTCGGGGGCTACACCTTC
CAWLGPRAGGSFGGYTF
>TRBV7-9|.|.|TRBJ1-1|16
TGTGCCAGCAGCTTAGTTGACATGCTCGGGGGGACTGAAGCTTTCTTT
CASSLVDMLGGTEAFF
>TRBV9|TRBD2|.|TRBJ2-1|16
TGTGCCAGCAGCGCCCCGGGACTAGCGGGGGGAAATGAGCAGTTCTTC
CASSAPGLAGGNEQFF
>TRBV9|TRBD1|.|TRBJ1-5|17
TGTGCCAGCAGCGCCCATTTGGACAGGGGTAGCAATCAGCCCCAGCATTTT
CASSAHLDRGSNQPQHF
>TRBV4-3|.|once|TRBJ2-6|19
TGCGCCAGCAGCCAGGCGCTCGGGGGTAGCGGCTCTGGGGCCAACGTCCTGACTTTC
CASSQALGGSGSGANVLTF
>TRBV5-8|.|.|TRBJ1-2|15
TGTGCCAGCAGCTTGGTTCCCGTGGTTTTCGAGGGCTACACCTTC
CASSLVPVVFEGYTF
>TRBV7-6|TRBD2|.|TRBJ2-2|16
TGTGCCAGCAGGGTAGCGGGGGGGCCCGACACCGGGGAGCTGTTTTTT
CASRVAGGPDTGELFF
>TRBV5-1|TRBD1|.|TRBJ1-3|17
TGCGCCAGCAGCTCCACACAGGGGGTCGCCTCTGGAAACACCATATATTTT
CASSSTQGVASGNTIYF
>TRBV6-5|TRBD1|.|TRBJ1-5|13
TGTGCCAGCAGCCGGGGACAGCTCCAGCCCCAGCATTTT
CASSRGQLQPQHF
>TRBV9|.|.|TRBJ2-1|15
TGTGCCAGCAGCGGCCCGGGACATTCCTACAATGAGCAGTTCTTC
CASSGPGHSYNEQFF
>TRBV7-6|.|.|TRBJ1-5|15
TGTGCCAGCAGCCCAGAAGCAGGGAACAATCAGCCCCAGCATTTT
CASSPEAGNNQPQHF
>TRBV7-2|.|.|TRBJ1-6|17
TGTGCCAGCAGCCAACAGGGAACGGGCTTGAGGAATTCACCCCTCCACTTT
CASSQQGTGLRNSPLHF
>TRBV27|TRBD2|.|TRBJ2-2|16
TGTGCCAGCAGGAGACCGGGACTAGCGGCAATGGGGGAGCTGTTTTTT
CASRRPGLAAMGELFF
>TRBV27|TRBD1|.|TRBJ1-2|15
TGTGCCAGCAGTTCCCAGGGGGAAGATAACTATGGCTACACCTTC
CASSSQGEDNYGYTF
>TRBV6-5|TRBD1|.|TRBJ2-5|16
TGTGCCAGCAGTTACTCGAAACAGGGGGGAAGAGAGACCCAGTACTTC
CASSYSKQGGRETQYF